Each of the 17 T cell receptor beta chains below was sequenced from the same sample in a study of shared clonotypes between healthy human individuals. Terminally differentiated effector memory CD45RA+ cells were left out of the naive CD8 fraction, which was CD45RO-negative and positively selected for CCR7. Clones were sequenced by immunoSEQ multiplex PCR, and TCRdb holds only the in-frame ones, with some missing. The sample holds about 2.1 million clones; under 95% are singletons and the top ten take 1.5% to 2%. Sequencing used naive CD8+ T cells from PBMCs. These receptors originate from a man aged 18 to 29 in good health. Some clones in this sample may be carry-over from other donors' samples.

The V and J genes are TRBV20-1 and TRBJ2-1; D perhaps matches TRBD2 (5 bases). This CDR3 is built from 11 residues. V lost 7 bases and J 8 bases, leaving 12 bases between the germline ends. Germline loops: CDR1 DFQATT, CDR2 SNEGSKA (reference sequence). As DNA, the CDR3 is TGCAGTGAGGAGGTTATCGATGAGCAGTTCTTC. Translation: CSEEVIDEQFF.

V is TRBV6-5 and J is TRBJ1-1, with no clear D. The CDR3 covers 14 residues. CDR1 is MNHEY and CDR2 is SVGAGI in the germline V gene. Trimming pared 2 bases from V and 1 base from J, leaving 8 bases between. CDR3 sequence: CASSYGPGNTEAFF. In nucleotides, the CDR3 is TGTGCCAGCAGTTACGGGCCGGGGAACACTGAAGCTTTCTTT.

The V call is TRBV7-6, the J call TRBJ2-1, with 14 bases lining up with TRBD2. Per the germline V gene, CDR1 is SGHVS and CDR2 is FNYEAQ. The J segment lost 8 bases and the V segment lost 6 bases, leaving 15 bases of the junction unmatched. This CDR3 spans 18 amino acids. CDR3 amino acids: CASRQGLAGAEGGDEQFF. DNA of the CDR3: TGTGCCAGCAGGCAGGGACTAGCGGGAGCGGAGGGGGGGGATGAGCAGTTCTTC.

This rearrangement joins TRBV6-1 to TRBJ1-1; D may be TRBD1 (5 bases). Germline V CDR1 and CDR2: MNHNS, SASEGT. Trimming stripped 4 bases from V and 4 bases from J, with 10 bases between. This CDR3 has 13 residues. In DNA, the CDR3 is TGTGCCAGCAGTGGGGGACGGCTCACTGAAGCTTTCTTT. It yields the protein CASSGGRLTEAFF.

V is TRBV29-1 and J is TRBJ2-1; 7 positions match TRBD2. V dropped 4 bases and J dropped 4; count of bases not matched to a gene: 10. The CDR3 is made up of 15 amino acids. CDR1 and CDR2 from the germline V gene are SQVTM and ANQGSEA. The CDR3: CSVVPSGVGYNEQFF. The DNA for the CDR3 is TGCAGCGTTGTTCCTAGCGGAGTGGGGTACAATGAGCAGTTCTTC.

This clone was seen a single time. This rearrangement joins TRBV6-5 to TRBJ2-1, with 9 bases that match TRBD1. Germline V gene data show CDR1 as MNHEY and CDR2 as SVGAGI. The V and J ends lost 6 bases and 1 base, in that order; junction bases with no gene match: 4. The CDR3 has 15 residues. CDR3 DNA sequence: TGTGCCAGCAGCCTTGGACAGGGGTCCTACAATGAGCAGTTCTTC. Residues: CASSLGQGSYNEQFF.

This chain uses TRBV28 with TRBJ1-5; no firm D call. Germline-derived CDR1 and CDR2 are MDHEN and SYDVKM. The CDR3 is made up of 13 amino acids. V lost 3 bases to trimming and J lost 5 bases, with 8 bases between them. The CDR3, as DNA: TGTGCCAGCAGTTTCAGCCGTTATCAGCCCCAGCATTTT. Residues: CASSFSRYQPQHF.

The chain couples TRBV5-6 to TRBJ1-2; D not resolved. Trimming removed 4 bases at V and 6 bases at J, with 10 bases between. This CDR3 comprises 12 residues. CDR1 is SGHDT, CDR2 YYEEEE, per germline. The CDR3: CASSARGDGYTF. The CDR3 coding sequence is TGTGCCAGCAGCGCACGGGGAGATGGCTACACCTTC.

Note on this clone: Other nucleotide sequences from this sample produce the same CDR3. The rearrangement joins TRBV14 to TRBJ2-7, with TRBD1 matching over 7 bases. The length of the CDR3 is 14 residues. From germline, CDR1 is SGHDN and CDR2 FVKESK. V shed 6 bases and J 0 bases; nucleotides not matched to a gene: 5. Written as DNA, the CDR3 is TGTGCCAGCAGTCACCGGGACAGCTCCTACGAGCAGTACTTC. As protein: CASSHRDSSYEQYF.

V is TRBV28 and J is TRBJ1-1; D ambiguous. The CDR3 sequence is 14 residues long. The V end was cut by 3 bases, the J end by 5 bases, with 13 bases between. The germline CDR1 and CDR2 sequences are MDHEN and SYDVKM. Here the CDR3 DNA reads TGTGCCAGCAGTTTGGCCGCATTCGATACTGAAGCTTTCTTT. Protein sequence: CASSLAAFDTEAFF.

V usage is TRBV19 and J usage is TRBJ2-2; no firm D call. Trimming removed 5 bases from V and 7 bases from J, with 17 bases in between. The CDR3 extends over 15 amino acids. CDR1 and CDR2 from the germline V gene are LNHDA and SQIVND (reference sequence). This CDR3 reads CASSVRTDNDGELFF. In DNA, the CDR3 is TGTGCCAGTAGTGTCCGGACGGATAACGACGGGGAGCTGTTTTTT.

The V gene is TRBV7-2, the J gene TRBJ2-7; TRBD2 agrees at 11 bases. The V and J ends lost 5 bases and 4 bases, in that order; junction bases with no gene match: 16. Germline loops: CDR1 SGHTA, CDR2 FQGNSA. CDR3 length: 18 amino acids. CDR3 DNA sequence: TGTGCCAGCAGCCCGAAATCACCCGGGACTAGCGGAATTTACGAGCAGTACTTC. Translating gives CASSPKSPGTSGIYEQYF.

V gene TRBV30 combines with J gene TRBJ1-4, with 8 bases lining up with TRBD1. CDR3 size: 16 residues. Germline V CDR1 and CDR2: GTSNPN, SVGIG (reference sequence). The V and J ends lost 0 bases and 7 bases, in that order; junction bases with no gene match: 10. In DNA, the CDR3 is TGTGCCTGGAGTGTAGCCACAGGGGGTCTGGGTGAAAAACTGTTTTTT. Amino acid sequence: CAWSVATGGLGEKLFF.

This clone was seen only once. The V and J genes are TRBV7-8 and TRBJ2-3, with a weak D call TRBD1 (6 bases). The germline V gene has CDR1 SGHVS and CDR2 FQNEAQ. The V gene lost 5 bases and the J gene lost 0 bases, with 18 bases spanning the gap. CDR3 length: 17 residues. CDR3 loop: CASSRTPQGASTDTQYF. The CDR3 DNA reads as TGTGCCAGCAGCCGTACGCCACAGGGAGCTAGCACAGATACGCAGTATTTT. The entire variable domain, with the rest obtained from reference TRBV7-8 and TRBJ2-3, is as follows: GAGVSQSPRYKVAKRGQDVALRCDPISGHVSLFWYQQALGQGPEFLTYFQNEAQLDKSGLPSDRFFAERPEGSVSTLKIQRTQQEDSAVYLCASSRTPQGASTDTQYFGPGTRLTVL.

This chain joins TRBV10-2 and TRBJ1-2; TRBD1 is a possible D gene (6 bases). The CDR3 is 16 residues long. V shed 10 bases and J shed 3 bases, with 24 bases lying between them. CDR1 is WSHSY and CDR2 is SAAADI in the germline V gene. In nucleotides, the CDR3 is TGCGCCACCTCGCCCCGAGAACAGGGATTTTACTATGGCTACACCTTC. This sequence encodes CATSPREQGFYYGYTF.

The rearrangement links TRBV4-1 to TRBJ2-2; TRBD2 matches 7 bases. V dropped 6 bases and J dropped 4; count of bases not matched to a gene: 14. Germline CDR1 reads MGHRA; CDR2 reads YSYEKL. The CDR3 sequence is 17 residues long. CDR3 protein: CASRWRRERVGTGELFF. The CDR3 region has the DNA TGCGCCAGCAGATGGCGGCGGGAGAGAGTTGGCACCGGGGAGCTGTTTTTT.

V gene TRBV2 combines with J gene TRBJ2-7, with unresolved D. Germline V gene sequence: CDR1 SNHLY, CDR2 FYNNEI. CDR3 size: 13 residues. Between the trimmed V and J ends, which lost 6 bases and 2 bases, there was a span of 11 bases. The CDR3 reads CASRETRTYEQYF. CDR3 DNA sequence: TGTGCCAGCAGAGAGACGAGAACCTACGAGCAGTACTTC.